This T cell receptor (beta chain) was recovered during a study of blood T cell repertoires in COVID-19. The CDR3 is 13 residues long. CDR1 is SGHTA and CDR2 is FQGTGA in the germline V gene. Trimming left V 2 bases short and J 1 base short, with 5 bases between. Methods used by the authors: Estimated nucleated cell counts came from reference gene primer amplification. Assay: immunoSEQ multiplex PCR; the TCRdb copy retains only in-frame clones and omits some. V, J and clone size derive from that table, while D and trimming were established from the DNA sequence. The sample shows roughly 86,000 clones, about 86% of them seen only once.

The V call is TRBV7-3, the J call TRBJ1-1; D uncertain. The sequence derives from a man in his sixties with acute or convalescent COVID-19. Specimen: peripheral blood. CDR3 sequence: CASSLYRNTEAFF. CDR3 DNA sequence: TGTGCCAGCAGCTTATACAGGAACACTGAAGCTTTCTTT.